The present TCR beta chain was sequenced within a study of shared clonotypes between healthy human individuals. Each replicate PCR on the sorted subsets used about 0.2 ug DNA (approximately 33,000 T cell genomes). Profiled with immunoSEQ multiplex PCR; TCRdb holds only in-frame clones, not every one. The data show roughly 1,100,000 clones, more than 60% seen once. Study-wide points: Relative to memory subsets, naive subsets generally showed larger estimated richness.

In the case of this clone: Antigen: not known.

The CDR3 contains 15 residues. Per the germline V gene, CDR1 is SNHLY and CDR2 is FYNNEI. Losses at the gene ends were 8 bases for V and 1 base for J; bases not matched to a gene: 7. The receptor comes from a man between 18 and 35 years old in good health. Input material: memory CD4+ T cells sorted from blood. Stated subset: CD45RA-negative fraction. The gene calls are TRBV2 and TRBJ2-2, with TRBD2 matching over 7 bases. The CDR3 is CASRPGRENTGELFF. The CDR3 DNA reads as TGTGCCAGCCGTCCGGGGAGGGAGAACACCGGGGAGCTGTTTTTT.